The entry below gives a single T cell receptor beta chain sequence along with its context. The antigen is unknown. The sample belongs to a study of shared clonotypes between healthy human individuals. Study-wide results and caveats: Approximately 4.5% was the fraction of naive CD4 clonotypes found shared across a few donors.

Each cell subset's genomic DNA was divided evenly among several immunoSEQ plates. TCRdb's table, derived via immunoSEQ multiplex PCR, lists solely in-frame clones and lacks some. The table has about 2.3 million clones, over 85% seen once. The source of this sequence is a man aged 18 to 29 in good health. Some clones in this sample may be carry-over from other donors' samples. Material for sequencing was naive CD4+ T cells from PBMCs. Subset described: CD45RA+ positively selected.

The CDR3 here is CASSFVGFTGELFF. The CDR3 DNA reads as TGTGCCAGCAGCTTCGTGGGCTTCACCGGGGAGCTGTTTTTT. The chain recombines TRBV5-4 with TRBJ2-2; D uncertain. Germline lookup yields CDR1 SGHNT and CDR2 YYREEE (reference sequence). This CDR3 is 14 amino acids long. The V end was cut by 2 bases, the J end by 4 bases, with 9 bases between.